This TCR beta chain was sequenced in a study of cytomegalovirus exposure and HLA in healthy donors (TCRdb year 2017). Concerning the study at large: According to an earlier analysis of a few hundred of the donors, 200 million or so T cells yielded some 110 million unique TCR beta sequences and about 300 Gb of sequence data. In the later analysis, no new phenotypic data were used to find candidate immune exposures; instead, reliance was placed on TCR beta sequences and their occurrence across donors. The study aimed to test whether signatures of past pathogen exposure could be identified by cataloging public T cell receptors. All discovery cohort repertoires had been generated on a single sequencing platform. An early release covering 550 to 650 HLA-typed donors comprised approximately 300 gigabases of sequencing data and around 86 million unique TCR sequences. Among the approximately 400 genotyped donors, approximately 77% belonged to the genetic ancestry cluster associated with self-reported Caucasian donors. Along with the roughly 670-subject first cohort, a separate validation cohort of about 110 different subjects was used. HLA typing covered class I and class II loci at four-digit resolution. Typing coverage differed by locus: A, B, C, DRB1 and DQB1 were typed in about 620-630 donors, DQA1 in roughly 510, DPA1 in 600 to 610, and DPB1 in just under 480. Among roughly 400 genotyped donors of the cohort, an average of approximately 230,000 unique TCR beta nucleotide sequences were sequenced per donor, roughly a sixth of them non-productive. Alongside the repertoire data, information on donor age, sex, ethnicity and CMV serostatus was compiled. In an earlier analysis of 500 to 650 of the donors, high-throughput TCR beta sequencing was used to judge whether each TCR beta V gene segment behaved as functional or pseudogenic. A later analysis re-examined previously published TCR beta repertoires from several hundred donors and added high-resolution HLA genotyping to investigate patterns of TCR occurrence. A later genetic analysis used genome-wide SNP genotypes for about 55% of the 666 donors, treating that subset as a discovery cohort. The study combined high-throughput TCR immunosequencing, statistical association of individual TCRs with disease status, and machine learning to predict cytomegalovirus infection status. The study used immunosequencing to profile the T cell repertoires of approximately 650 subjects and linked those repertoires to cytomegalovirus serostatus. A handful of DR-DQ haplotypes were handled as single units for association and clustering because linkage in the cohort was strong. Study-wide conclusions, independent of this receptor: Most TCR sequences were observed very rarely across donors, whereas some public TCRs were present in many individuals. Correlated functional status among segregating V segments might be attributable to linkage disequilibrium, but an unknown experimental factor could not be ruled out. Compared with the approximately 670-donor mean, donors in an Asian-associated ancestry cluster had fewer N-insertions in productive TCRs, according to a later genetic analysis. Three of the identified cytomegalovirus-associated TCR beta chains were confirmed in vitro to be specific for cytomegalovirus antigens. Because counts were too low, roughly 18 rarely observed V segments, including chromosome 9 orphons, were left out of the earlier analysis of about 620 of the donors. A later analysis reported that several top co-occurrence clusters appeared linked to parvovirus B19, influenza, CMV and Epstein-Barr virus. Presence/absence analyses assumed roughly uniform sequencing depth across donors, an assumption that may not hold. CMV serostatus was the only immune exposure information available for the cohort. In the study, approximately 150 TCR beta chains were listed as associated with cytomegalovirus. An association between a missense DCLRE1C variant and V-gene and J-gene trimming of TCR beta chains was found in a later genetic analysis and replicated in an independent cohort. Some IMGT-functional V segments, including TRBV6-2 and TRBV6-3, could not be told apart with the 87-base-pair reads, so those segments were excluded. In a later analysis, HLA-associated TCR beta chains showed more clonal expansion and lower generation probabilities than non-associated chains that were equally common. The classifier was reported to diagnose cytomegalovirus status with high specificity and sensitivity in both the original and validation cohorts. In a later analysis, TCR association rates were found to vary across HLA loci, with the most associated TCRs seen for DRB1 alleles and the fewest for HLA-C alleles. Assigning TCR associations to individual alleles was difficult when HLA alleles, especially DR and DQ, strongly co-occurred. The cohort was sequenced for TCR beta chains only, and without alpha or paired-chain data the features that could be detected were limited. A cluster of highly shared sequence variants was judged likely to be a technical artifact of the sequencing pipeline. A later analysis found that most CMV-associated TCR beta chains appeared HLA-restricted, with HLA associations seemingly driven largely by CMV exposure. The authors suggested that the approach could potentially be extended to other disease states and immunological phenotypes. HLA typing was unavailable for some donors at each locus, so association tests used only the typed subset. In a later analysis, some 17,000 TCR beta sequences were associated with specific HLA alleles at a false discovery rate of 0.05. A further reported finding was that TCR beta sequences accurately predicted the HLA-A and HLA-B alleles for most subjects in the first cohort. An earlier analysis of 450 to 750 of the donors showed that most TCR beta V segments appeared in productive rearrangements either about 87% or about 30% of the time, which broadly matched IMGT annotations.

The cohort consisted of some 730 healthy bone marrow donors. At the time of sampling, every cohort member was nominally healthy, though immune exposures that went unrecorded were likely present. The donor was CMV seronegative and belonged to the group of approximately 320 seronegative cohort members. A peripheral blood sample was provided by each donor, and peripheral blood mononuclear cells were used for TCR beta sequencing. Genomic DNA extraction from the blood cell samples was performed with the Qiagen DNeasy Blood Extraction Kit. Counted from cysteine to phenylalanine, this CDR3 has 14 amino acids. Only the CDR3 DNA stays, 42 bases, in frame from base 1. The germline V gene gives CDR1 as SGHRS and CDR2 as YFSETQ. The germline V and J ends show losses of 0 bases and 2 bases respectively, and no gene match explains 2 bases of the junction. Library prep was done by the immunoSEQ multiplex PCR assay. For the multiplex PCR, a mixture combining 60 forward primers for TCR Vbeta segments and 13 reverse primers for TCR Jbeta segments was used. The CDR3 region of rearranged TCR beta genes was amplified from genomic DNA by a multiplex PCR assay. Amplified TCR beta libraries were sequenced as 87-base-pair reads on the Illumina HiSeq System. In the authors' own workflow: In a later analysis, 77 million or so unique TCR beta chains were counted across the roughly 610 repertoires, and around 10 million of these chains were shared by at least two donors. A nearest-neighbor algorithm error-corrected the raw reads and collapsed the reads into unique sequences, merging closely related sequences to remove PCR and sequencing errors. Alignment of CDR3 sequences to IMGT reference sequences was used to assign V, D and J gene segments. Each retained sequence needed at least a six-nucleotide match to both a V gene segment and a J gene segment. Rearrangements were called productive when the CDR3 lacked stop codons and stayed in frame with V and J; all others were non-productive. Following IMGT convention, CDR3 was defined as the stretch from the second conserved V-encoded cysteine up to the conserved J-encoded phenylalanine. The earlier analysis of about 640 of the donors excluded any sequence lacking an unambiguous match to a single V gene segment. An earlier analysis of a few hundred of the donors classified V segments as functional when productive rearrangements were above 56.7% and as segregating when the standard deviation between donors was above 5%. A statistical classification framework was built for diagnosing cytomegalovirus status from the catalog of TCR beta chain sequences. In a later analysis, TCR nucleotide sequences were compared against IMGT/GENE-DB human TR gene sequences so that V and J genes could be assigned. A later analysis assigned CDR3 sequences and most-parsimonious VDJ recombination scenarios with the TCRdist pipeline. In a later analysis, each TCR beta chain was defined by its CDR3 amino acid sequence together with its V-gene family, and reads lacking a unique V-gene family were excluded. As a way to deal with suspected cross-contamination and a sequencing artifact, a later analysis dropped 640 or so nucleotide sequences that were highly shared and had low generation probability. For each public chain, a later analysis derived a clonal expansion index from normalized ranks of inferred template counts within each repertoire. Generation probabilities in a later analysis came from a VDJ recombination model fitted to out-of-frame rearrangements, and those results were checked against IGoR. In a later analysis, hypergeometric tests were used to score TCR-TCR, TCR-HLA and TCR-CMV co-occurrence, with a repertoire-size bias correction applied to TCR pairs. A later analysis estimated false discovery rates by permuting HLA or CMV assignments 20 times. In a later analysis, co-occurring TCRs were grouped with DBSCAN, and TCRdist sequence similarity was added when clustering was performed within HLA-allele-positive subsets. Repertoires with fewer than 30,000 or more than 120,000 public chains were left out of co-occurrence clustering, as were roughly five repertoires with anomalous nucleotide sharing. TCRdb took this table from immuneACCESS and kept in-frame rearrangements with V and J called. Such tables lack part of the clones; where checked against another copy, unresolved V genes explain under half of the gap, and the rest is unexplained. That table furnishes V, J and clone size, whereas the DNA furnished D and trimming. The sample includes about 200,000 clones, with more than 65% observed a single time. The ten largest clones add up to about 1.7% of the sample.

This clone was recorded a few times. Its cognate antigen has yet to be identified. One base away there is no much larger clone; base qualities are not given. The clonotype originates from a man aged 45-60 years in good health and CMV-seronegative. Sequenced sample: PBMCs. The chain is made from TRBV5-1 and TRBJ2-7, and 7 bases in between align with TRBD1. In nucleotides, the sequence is TGCGCCAGCAGCTTGGCGGGACAGACCTACGAGCAGTACTTC. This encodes CASSLAGQTYEQYF.